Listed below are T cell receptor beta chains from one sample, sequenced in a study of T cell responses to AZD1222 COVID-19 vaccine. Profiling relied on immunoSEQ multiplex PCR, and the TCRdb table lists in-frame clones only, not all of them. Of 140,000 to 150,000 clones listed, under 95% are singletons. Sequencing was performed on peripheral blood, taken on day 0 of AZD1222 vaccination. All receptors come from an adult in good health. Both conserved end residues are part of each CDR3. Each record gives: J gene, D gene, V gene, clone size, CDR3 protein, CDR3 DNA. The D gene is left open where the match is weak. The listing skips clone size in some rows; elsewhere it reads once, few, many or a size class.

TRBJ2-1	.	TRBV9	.	CASSVEQSNEQFF	TGTGCCAGCAGCGTAGAGCAGTCCAATGAGCAGTTCTTC
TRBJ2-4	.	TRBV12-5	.	CASGSEAAPQYF	TGTGCTAGTGGTTCCGAAGCGGCGCCCCAGTACTTC
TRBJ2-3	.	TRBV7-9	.	CASSPLGTVQKQYF	TGTGCCAGCAGCCCCCTTGGGACGGTCCAGAAACAGTATTTT
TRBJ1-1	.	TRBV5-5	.	CASSRDLNTEAFF	TGTGCCAGCAGTCGAGACCTGAACACTGAAGCTTTCTTT
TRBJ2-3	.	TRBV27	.	CASSPSPEGTSTDTQYF	TGTGCCAGCAGTCCCTCCCCGGAGGGGACTAGCACAGATACGCAGTATTTT
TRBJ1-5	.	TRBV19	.	CASSWGDQPQHF	TGTGCCAGTAGTTGGGGGGATCAGCCCCAGCATTTT
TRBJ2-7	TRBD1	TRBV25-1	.	CASSENRGRYYEQYF	TGTGCCAGCAGTGAAAACAGGGGGCGGTATTACGAGCAGTACTTC
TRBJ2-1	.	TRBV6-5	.	CASSYGGPYNEQFF	TGTGCCAGCAGTTATGGGGGCCCCTACAATGAGCAGTTCTTC
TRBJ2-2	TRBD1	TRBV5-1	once	CASSPQGAKDTGELFF	TGCGCCAGCAGCCCCCAGGGGGCCAAGGACACCGGGGAGCTGTTTTTT
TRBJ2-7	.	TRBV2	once	CASSGLIGVSSYEQYF	TGTGCCAGCAGCGGACTAATCGGAGTTTCCTCCTACGAGCAGTACTTC
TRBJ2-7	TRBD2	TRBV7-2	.	CASSLRRGGRYEQYF	TGTGCCAGCAGCTTAAGGCGGGGGGGCCGGTACGAGCAGTACTTC
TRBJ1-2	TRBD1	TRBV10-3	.	CAISESPTGGSNYGYTF	TGTGCCATCAGTGAGTCCCCGACAGGGGGATCTAACTATGGCTACACCTTC
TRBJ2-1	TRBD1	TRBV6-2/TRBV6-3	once	CASSRWTGGNNEQFF	TGTGCCAGCAGTAGATGGACAGGGGGAAACAATGAGCAGTTCTTC
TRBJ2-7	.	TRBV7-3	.	CASSLTSQSEQYF	TGTGCCAGCAGCTTAACGTCCCAGTCCGAGCAGTACTTC
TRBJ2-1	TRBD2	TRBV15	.	CATSIGTSARRGSGEQFF	TGTGCCACCAGCATAGGGACTAGCGCACGACGGGGTTCGGGCGAGCAGTTCTTC
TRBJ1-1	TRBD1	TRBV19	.	CASRPGQGAITEAFF	TGTGCCAGTAGACCGGGACAGGGGGCGATAACTGAAGCTTTCTTT
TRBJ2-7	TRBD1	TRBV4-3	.	CASSQYDRAYEQYF	TGCGCCAGCAGCCAATATGACAGGGCCTACGAGCAGTACTTC